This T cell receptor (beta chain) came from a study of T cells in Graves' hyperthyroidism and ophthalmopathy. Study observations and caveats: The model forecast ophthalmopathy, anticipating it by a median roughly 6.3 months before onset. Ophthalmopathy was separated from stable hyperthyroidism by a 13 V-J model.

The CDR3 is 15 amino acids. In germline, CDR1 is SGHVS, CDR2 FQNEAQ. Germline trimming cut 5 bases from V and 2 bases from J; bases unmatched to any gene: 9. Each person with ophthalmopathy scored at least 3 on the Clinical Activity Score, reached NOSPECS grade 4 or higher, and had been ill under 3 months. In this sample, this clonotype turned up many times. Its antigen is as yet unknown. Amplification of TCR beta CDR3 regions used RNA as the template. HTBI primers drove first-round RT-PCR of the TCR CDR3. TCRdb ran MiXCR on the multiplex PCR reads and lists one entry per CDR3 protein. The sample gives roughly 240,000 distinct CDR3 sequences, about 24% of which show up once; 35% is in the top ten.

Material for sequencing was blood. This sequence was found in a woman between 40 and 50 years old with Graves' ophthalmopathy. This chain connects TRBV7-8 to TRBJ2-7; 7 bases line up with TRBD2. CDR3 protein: CASSLSLARTYEQYF. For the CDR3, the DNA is TGTGCCAGCAGCCTTTCACTAGCGAGGACCTACGAGCAGTACTTC.